This section outlines one T cell receptor beta chain sequence together with its context. Its antigen remains unidentified. This sample is drawn from a study of monozygotic twins with inflammatory bowel disease. TCRdb re-called the 5' RACE reads and catalogs CDR3 proteins one per entry, DNA excluded. The sample has over 100,000 distinct CDR3 sequences. Overall study results and limits: Neither one strong signal nor one clonotype associated with IBD was supported. TCRbeta inverse Simpson diversity was decreased in IBD patients versus healthy co-twins.

The CDR3 runs 17 residues. This TCR came from a human donor with ulcerative colitis or Crohn's disease, or a healthy co-twin of an affected twin (not recorded which). The chain is built from TRBV12-3 or TRBV12-4 and TRBJ1-3; there is no DNA to check the TCRdb D call of TRBD1. The sample taken for sequencing was blood. The CDR3 region is CASSLRGGLSSGNTIYF.